This is a list of T cell receptor beta chains from one sample in a study of CD8 T cells in Susac syndrome. TCRdb called the immunoSEQ multiplex PCR reads again in MiXCR, with one record for every CDR3 protein. This sample has tens of thousands of distinct CDR3 sequences, with roughly 93% found just once. Sequenced: CD4+ T cells from PBMCs. These receptors were collected from a human donor with Susac syndrome. CDR3s include the opening cysteine and the closing phenylalanine or tryptophan. Fields, in order: CDR3 protein, V gene, J gene.

cdr3_aa: CASSSGRGRETQYF
v_call: TRBV5-1
j_call: TRBJ2-5

cdr3_aa: CSVGRTVTNTEAFF
v_call: TRBV29-1
j_call: TRBJ1-1

cdr3_aa: CASRMTGRNTEAFF
v_call: TRBV19
j_call: TRBJ1-1

cdr3_aa: CSASGPRVGVTEAFF
v_call: TRBV20-1
j_call: TRBJ1-1

cdr3_aa: CASSRVSGANVLIF
v_call: TRBV11-3
j_call: TRBJ2-6

cdr3_aa: CASSQELGGGPGDTQYF
v_call: TRBV14
j_call: TRBJ2-3

cdr3_aa: CASSFPGARDTQYF
v_call: TRBV7-2
j_call: TRBJ2-3

cdr3_aa: CASSAPFDGYTF
v_call: TRBV6-2/TRBV6-3
j_call: TRBJ1-2

cdr3_aa: CASSSPDLGQFF
v_call: TRBV7-2
j_call: TRBJ2-1

cdr3_aa: CSAQTPGQGGETQYF
v_call: TRBV20-1
j_call: TRBJ2-5

cdr3_aa: CASSIRGANNEQFF
v_call: TRBV19
j_call: TRBJ2-1

cdr3_aa: CASRFRGDNSPLHF
v_call: TRBV6-5
j_call: TRBJ1-6

cdr3_aa: CASSLVLRYEQYF
v_call: TRBV7-2
j_call: TRBJ2-7

cdr3_aa: CASRSAGINEQFF
v_call: TRBV6-5
j_call: TRBJ2-1

cdr3_aa: CASSQDRLAGGQATGELFF
v_call: TRBV4-3
j_call: TRBJ2-2

cdr3_aa: CASSVSVSRTEKLFF
v_call: TRBV9
j_call: TRBJ1-4

cdr3_aa: CSARTGGYSNQPQHF
v_call: TRBV20-1
j_call: TRBJ1-5

cdr3_aa: CASKVMGVGWAKNIQYF
v_call: TRBV6-1
j_call: TRBJ2-4

cdr3_aa: CASKTVGPRFEQYF
v_call: TRBV2
j_call: TRBJ2-7

cdr3_aa: CASSLEVDLIFNTDTQYF
v_call: TRBV7-8
j_call: TRBJ2-3

cdr3_aa: CATSDATGTRANVLTF
v_call: TRBV24-1
j_call: TRBJ2-6

cdr3_aa: CASSITSGGTQYF
v_call: TRBV6-2/TRBV6-3
j_call: TRBJ2-5

cdr3_aa: CSARDHGGLGGYGYTF
v_call: TRBV20-1
j_call: TRBJ1-2

cdr3_aa: CASSLALGNTEAFF
v_call: TRBV7-9
j_call: TRBJ1-1

cdr3_aa: CASRRQGANYGYTF
v_call: TRBV12-3/TRBV12-4
j_call: TRBJ1-2

cdr3_aa: CASSSVGQGAYGYTF
v_call: TRBV7-8
j_call: TRBJ1-2

cdr3_aa: CASRRQGGYEQYF
v_call: TRBV28
j_call: TRBJ2-7

cdr3_aa: CASSSRGGGRQETQYF
v_call: TRBV6-2/TRBV6-3
j_call: TRBJ2-5

cdr3_aa: CASSPTSGGAKEQFF
v_call: TRBV19
j_call: TRBJ2-1

cdr3_aa: CASSGQVFSSYNSPLHF
v_call: TRBV7-2
j_call: TRBJ1-6

cdr3_aa: CASSLLNPLVNTDTQYF
v_call: TRBV5-4
j_call: TRBJ2-3

cdr3_aa: CASSQENRPRNTIYF
v_call: TRBV4-3
j_call: TRBJ1-3

cdr3_aa: CSVSRAMNTEAFF
v_call: TRBV29-1
j_call: TRBJ1-1

cdr3_aa: CASSYSPGLGGGAQFF
v_call: TRBV6-2/TRBV6-3
j_call: TRBJ2-1

cdr3_aa: CASEETEAFF
v_call: TRBV21-1
j_call: TRBJ1-1

cdr3_aa: CASSQLEGETQYF
v_call: TRBV3-1
j_call: TRBJ2-5

cdr3_aa: CASSLGQGAIGTQYF
v_call: TRBV28
j_call: TRBJ2-5

cdr3_aa: CASSLYNEQFF
v_call: TRBV12-3/TRBV12-4
j_call: TRBJ2-1

cdr3_aa: CASLTGGHRYEQYF
v_call: TRBV6-2/TRBV6-3
j_call: TRBJ2-7

cdr3_aa: CASSSPQHSGNTIYF
v_call: TRBV6-5
j_call: TRBJ1-3

cdr3_aa: CASSLKNTEAFF
v_call: TRBV28
j_call: TRBJ1-1

cdr3_aa: CSAREGQKPSYEQYF
v_call: TRBV20-1
j_call: TRBJ2-7

cdr3_aa: CASSLPAGGFYNEQFF
v_call: TRBV7-2
j_call: TRBJ2-1

cdr3_aa: CASSYEKGYEQYF
v_call: TRBV6-2/TRBV6-3
j_call: TRBJ2-7

cdr3_aa: CGSGSFKGETQYF
v_call: TRBV28
j_call: TRBJ2-5

cdr3_aa: CASSQRDTQYF
v_call: TRBV3-1
j_call: TRBJ2-3

cdr3_aa: CATSSRLGQRQAYEQYF
v_call: TRBV15
j_call: TRBJ2-7

cdr3_aa: CASTLTDGAKNIQYF
v_call: TRBV2
j_call: TRBJ2-4